The next 21 T cell receptor beta chains were all read from a single sample in a study of Graves' ophthalmopathy and Graves' hyperthyroidism. Beta-chain TCR CDR3 regions were amplified from RNA transcripts. HTBI primers were used in a first-round RT-PCR, which preceded a second-round multiplex PCR. TCRdb reprocessed the multiplex PCR reads with MiXCR, giving one entry per CDR3 protein. The profile shows about 210,000 distinct CDR3 sequences, approximately 29% of them singletons. Sequenced material: peripheral blood. These receptor sequences come from a man aged 45-65 years with Graves' ophthalmopathy.

The chain is built from TRBV6-1 and TRBJ1-2; 7 bases line up with TRBD1. CDR3 size: 15 residues. V was clipped by 6 bases and J by 4 bases; unmatched bases: 11. Germline assignment: CDR1 MNHNS and CDR2 SASEGT. The CDR3 spells CASRPTGVGGYGYTF. CDR3 nucleotides: TGTGCCAGCAGACCCACAGGGGTGGGTGGCTATGGCTACACCTTC.

Ten or more counts support this clonotype. The chain employs TRBV11-2 and TRBJ2-5; 9 bases agree with TRBD2. J lost 5 bases, V lost 1 base, and 5 bases had no gene match. Germline V gives CDR1 SGHAT, CDR2 FQNNGV. CDR3 length: 15 amino acids. CDR3 region: CASSLVAGALETQYF. In DNA form, the CDR3 reads TGTGCCAGCAGCTTAGTAGCGGGAGCGTTGGAGACCCAGTACTTC. Drawing the rest from reference TRBV11-2 and TRBJ2-5, the complete variable domain is EAGVAQSPRYKIIEKRQSVAFWCNPISGHATLYWYQQILGQGPKLLIQFQNNGVVDDSQLPKDRFSAERLKGVDSTLKIQPAKLEDSAVYLCASSLVAGALETQYFGPGTRLLVL.

The V gene is TRBV6-2 or TRBV6-3, the J gene TRBJ2-7; a weak D match, TRBD1 (7 bases). The CDR3 has 14 residues. Germline lookup yields CDR1 MNHEY and CDR2 SVGEGT. V was pared by 2 bases and J by 3 bases, with 11 bases between. The CDR3 coding sequence is TGTGCCAGCAGTTACGCCAGGGGGGACTACGAGCAGTACTTC. Translating gives CASSYARGDYEQYF.

This clonotype was counted at least ten times. This chain links TRBV19 with TRBJ1-5; D is perhaps TRBD1 (5 bases). Between the trimmed V and J ends, which lost 2 bases and 2 bases, there was a span of 10 bases. This CDR3 is 15 amino acids long. Germline V gene sequence: CDR1 LNHDA, CDR2 SQIVND (reference sequence). CDR3 sequence: CASSIIGGGNQPQHF. The CDR3 bases are TGTGCCAGTAGTATAATTGGAGGGGGCAATCAGCCCCAGCATTTT.

This clonotype was counted ten times or more. This rearrangement joins TRBV28 to TRBJ2-7, with D tentatively TRBD1 or TRBD2 (5 bases each). V gave up 2 bases and J gave up 5 bases, with 7 bases separating them. Germline loops: CDR1 MDHEN, CDR2 SYDVKM. The CDR3 is 12 residues long. The CDR3 loop is CASSLGGNEQYF. The CDR3 DNA follows: TGTGCCAGCAGTTTAGGGGGAAACGAGCAGTACTTC.

The chain uses TRBV12-3 or TRBV12-4 and TRBJ2-7; 10 bases are a match to TRBD2. J was trimmed by 2 bases and V by 6 bases; bases with no gene match: 13. The CDR3 is made up of 17 amino acids. The CDR3: CASSTQVAGGVPYEQYF. Here the CDR3 DNA reads TGTGCCAGCAGCACCCAAGTAGCGGGAGGTGTGCCCTACGAGCAGTACTTC.

The chain uses TRBV6-5 and TRBJ2-5; the D is unclear. The V gene lost 0 bases and the J gene lost 5 bases, with 13 bases spanning the gap. The CDR3 runs 15 residues. Germline-derived CDR1 and CDR2 are MNHEY and SVGAGI. The CDR3: CASSYSNSIGETQYF. CDR3 bases: TGTGCCAGCAGTTACTCGAATAGCATTGGTGAGACCCAGTACTTC.

This chain connects TRBV6-1 to TRBJ2-7; unclear D gene. The length of the CDR3 is 14 residues. Per germline, CDR1 MNHNS and CDR2 SASEGT. V lost 4 bases and J lost 2, with 12 bases in between. The CDR3 DNA reads as TGTGCCAGCAGTGTTGTGAAATCAACCTACGAGCAGTACTTC. It codes for CASSVVKSTYEQYF.

V gene TRBV29-1 combines with J gene TRBJ1-1, with 8 bases matching TRBD1. The V segment lost 7 bases and the J segment 11 bases; nucleotides outside the gene matches: 6. Germline V gene lookup returns CDR1 SQVTM and CDR2 ANQGSEA. The CDR3 is 10 residues long. The CDR3 loop is CSGEQGDAFF. CDR3 bases: TGCAGCGGCGAACAGGGGGACGCTTTCTTT.

This clonotype has a count of ten or more. This sequence joins TRBV12-3 or TRBV12-4 and TRBJ2-7; D remains ambiguous. The CDR3 extends over 11 amino acids. Trimming left V 6 bases short and J 4 bases short, with 7 bases between. The CDR3 nucleotides are TGTGCCAGCAGCCCCGGATACGAGCAGTACTTC. As protein: CASSPGYEQYF.

This clonotype was counted at least ten times. This chain links TRBV6-1 with TRBJ2-2, with D possibly matching TRBD1 (6 bases). V shed 6 bases and J shed 0 bases, with 11 bases lying between them. CDR1 is MNHNS and CDR2 is SASEGT in the germline V gene. The CDR3 loop spans 15 amino acids. The CDR3 spells CASRAGTTNTGELFF. CDR3 sequence (DNA): TGTGCCAGCAGGGCCGGGACAACGAACACCGGGGAGCTGTTTTTT.

This clonotype was observed many times. The rearrangement joins TRBV29-1 to TRBJ2-7; the D is unclear. This CDR3 has 16 residues. CDR1 and CDR2 (germline): SQVTM, ANQGSEA. Trimming took 0 bases from V and 7 from J, leaving 22 bases between them. DNA for the CDR3: TGCAGCGTTGAAGATGGTCGTAGGGAATCCCGATGGGAGCAGTACTTC. Amino acids: CSVEDGRRESRWEQYF.

This clonotype was detected ten times or more. The chain has TRBV30 and TRBJ1-5, with D maybe TRBD1 (5 bases). The germline V and J ends were trimmed by 1 base and 6 bases, with 13 bases remaining between them. The CDR3 consists of 14 residues. The germline V gene encodes CDR1 GTSNPN and CDR2 SVGIG (reference sequence). The CDR3: CAWSAVSGSQPQHF. The CDR3 DNA follows: TGTGCCTGGAGTGCGGTGTCAGGGAGTCAGCCCCAGCATTTT.

A single count supports this clonotype. The gene calls are TRBV12-3 or TRBV12-4 and TRBJ1-1; 8 nucleotides line up with TRBD1. V was pared by 5 bases and J by 4 bases, with 9 bases of the junction left unmatched. The CDR3 spans 15 residues. The CDR3 DNA follows: TGTGCCAGCAGTCGACAGGGGTTGGGAGGCACTGAAGCTTTCTTT. It encodes CASSRQGLGGTEAFF.

This clonotype showed up many times. The chain is built from TRBV20-1 and TRBJ2-5; D is ambiguous. Germline CDR1 is DFQATT and CDR2 is SNEGSKA (reference sequence). The CDR3 sequence is 14 residues long. Trimming shortened V by 3 bases and J by 2 bases, and 13 bases separated the two germline ends. CDR3 in amino acids: CSARERLNQETQYF. The CDR3 region has the DNA TGCAGTGCTAGGGAAAGACTCAATCAAGAGACCCAGTACTTC.

At least ten counts were recorded for this clonotype. The chain has TRBV5-1 and TRBJ1-5; D possibly corresponds to TRBD1 (5 bases). This CDR3 has 14 amino acids. Germline lookup yields CDR1 SGHRS and CDR2 YFSETQ. With 0 bases removed from V and 3 bases from J, the gap between germline ends came to 7 bases. CDR3 nucleotide sequence: TGCGCCAGCAGCTTGGGAGGGGCCAATCAGCCCCAGCATTTT. It specifies CASSLGGANQPQHF.

This clonotype was found many times. The rearrangement uses TRBV27 and TRBJ1-5, with 9 bases identical to TRBD1. The J segment lost 6 bases and the V segment lost 1 base, leaving 4 bases of the junction unmatched. The CDR3 consists of 15 residues. Germline V gives CDR1 MNHEY, CDR2 SMNVEV (reference sequence). CDR3 region: CASSLYTGGGQPQHF. CDR3 nucleotide sequence: TGTGCCAGCAGTTTATATACAGGGGGCGGTCAGCCCCAGCATTTT.

At least ten counts were recorded for this clonotype. This chain links TRBV5-6 with TRBJ1-1; D is uncertain. The CDR3 has 13 residues. Trimming stripped 4 bases from V and 2 bases from J, with 9 bases between. The germline gives CDR1 SGHDT, CDR2 YYEEEE. The DNA for the CDR3 is TGTGCCAGCAGCCCGATGCCCAACACTGAAGCTTTCTTT. It specifies CASSPMPNTEAFF.

Ten or more counts support this clonotype. The V and J genes are TRBV12-3 or TRBV12-4 and TRBJ2-2; D possibly uses TRBD1 or TRBD2 (5 bases each). V dropped 10 bases and J dropped 2 bases, with 17 bases sitting between them. The CDR3 is 15 amino acids. The CDR3 reads CATQAQGPNTGELFF. The CDR3 DNA is TGTGCCACCCAGGCCCAGGGACCAAACACCGGGGAGCTGTTTTTT.

Many counts were recorded for this clonotype. The chain joins TRBV12-3 or TRBV12-4 to TRBJ2-7; possible D gene TRBD2, 5 bases. V lost 8 bases to trimming and J lost 6 bases, with 17 bases between them. The CDR3 is 13 amino acids. CDR3 sequence: CASSLAEGFEQYF. The CDR3 bases are TGTGCCAGCTCCCTTGCTGAGGGCTTCGAGCAGTACTTC.

A single count supports this clonotype. The chain has TRBV28 and TRBJ2-2; D is undetermined. V was shortened by 2 bases and J by 5 bases, with 9 bases between the two germline ends. This CDR3 comprises 14 residues. From germline, CDR1 is MDHEN and CDR2 SYDVKM. The CDR3 spells CASSLNGGTGELFF. The CDR3 coding sequence is TGTGCCAGCAGTTTAAACGGTGGAACCGGGGAGCTGTTTTTT.